This entry features one T cell receptor beta chain sequence. The target antigen is unknown. This sample is part of a study of T cell responses to AZD1222 COVID-19 vaccine. Study findings and constraints: The sample set comprised mostly white British donors with more females, and clonal diversity was possibly underestimated.

TCRdb's table, derived via immunoSEQ multiplex PCR, lists solely in-frame clones and lacks some. The sample gives over 95,000 clones, roughly 90% of which show up once; approximately 4.5% is in the top ten. This CDR3 contains 13 residues. The germline CDR1 and CDR2 sequences are LNHDA and SQIVND (reference sequence). The V gene lost 10 bases and the J gene lost 0 bases, with 10 bases spanning the gap. The rearrangement links TRBV19 to TRBJ1-5; D not certain. The material was peripheral blood, obtained on day 0 of AZD1222 vaccination. This TCR came from an adult in good health. The CDR3 is CATRTYSNQPQHF. Here the CDR3 DNA reads TGTGCCACCCGGACCTATAGCAATCAGCCCCAGCATTTT.